Sequencing of this TCR beta chain was carried out in a study of technical replicates of blood from a few donors. TCRdb's copy holds only in-frame clones and misses some; the assay was immunoSEQ multiplex PCR. The sample lists under 95,000 clones; roughly 89% were seen once. V lost 2 bases to trimming and J lost 6 bases, with 14 bases between them. The CDR3 length is 14 residues. Looked up from germline, CDR1 is SEHNR and CDR2 is FQNEAQ (reference sequence). The chain combines TRBV7-9 with TRBJ2-7, with D tentatively TRBD2 (6 bases). This TCR came from a human donor in good health. Some clones in this sample may be carry-over from other donors' samples. The material sequenced was T cells isolated from PBMCs. CDR3 bases: TGTGCCAGCAGCTTAATGGAGGGTGTAGGCGAGCAGTACTTC. The encoded protein is CASSLMEGVGEQYF.